These T cell receptor beta chains were read from a single sample in a study of blood T cell repertoires in COVID-19. TCRdb keeps only in-frame clones here, not all; method: immunoSEQ multiplex PCR. The table includes around 260,000 clones, roughly nine tenths detected once. Sequenced: peripheral blood. The receptors originated from a woman aged 40 to 50 who had recovered from COVID-19. The CDR3 runs from the conserved cysteine through the conserved F or W. The D gene is left open where the match is weak. Not all rows give a size; the values are once, few, many and, for expanded clones, a class.

>TRBV11-2|.|TRBJ2-5|.
CASSKDWGETQYF
TGTGCCAGCAGCAAGGACTGGGGAGAGACCCAGTACTTC
>TRBV19|.|TRBJ1-5|TRBD1
CASSTRQGYQPQHF
TGTGCCAGTAGTACCCGACAGGGGTATCAGCCCCAGCATTTT
>TRBV5-1|.|TRBJ2-1|TRBD2
CASSLEAGDEQFF
TGCGCCAGCAGCTTGGAGGCGGGAGATGAGCAGTTCTTC
>TRBV24-1|.|TRBJ2-2|TRBD1
CATSDALDRPNTGELFF
TGTGCCACCAGTGACGCTCTGGACAGGCCGAACACCGGGGAGCTGTTTTTT
>TRBV5-1|once|TRBJ2-5|TRBD2
CASSSGLAGGETQYF
TGCGCCAGCAGCTCTGGACTAGCGGGAGGAGAGACCCAGTACTTC
>TRBV19|few|TRBJ2-3|TRBD2
CASRDGTTSTDTQYF
TGTGCCAGCCGCGACGGGACTACTTCCACAGATACGCAGTATTTT
>TRBV18|.|TRBJ2-1|.
CASSPPGRAGEQFF
TGTGCCAGCTCACCACCTGGCAGGGCTGGTGAGCAGTTCTTC
>TRBV6-5|.|TRBJ1-2|TRBD1
CASSSPDRAANYGYTF
TGTGCCAGCAGTTCCCCGGACAGGGCCGCTAACTATGGCTACACCTTC
>TRBV28|.|TRBJ1-1|.
CASGAAGVQTEAFF
TGTGCCAGCGGAGCGGCAGGGGTTCAGACTGAAGCTTTCTTT
>TRBV6-2/TRBV6-3|.|TRBJ2-1|TRBD2
CASSRPSGGTYNEQFF
TGTGCCAGCAGCCGACCTAGCGGGGGGACTTACAATGAGCAGTTCTTC